Listed here are 5 T cell receptor beta chains from one sample, sequenced in a study of control samples from healthy donors and cancer patients. Assay: immunoSEQ multiplex PCR; the TCRdb copy retains only in-frame clones and omits some. Altogether roughly 100,000 clones are present, around 88% being singletons, with the ten largest covering 15% to 20%. Sequencing was performed on PBMCs. Receptor source: a man in his fifties or sixties with lung cancer.

The chain couples TRBV30 to TRBJ1-1, with no clear D. With 8 bases removed from V and 1 base from J, the gap between germline ends came to 14 bases. The CDR3 totals 13 residues. Germline V gene sequence: CDR1 GTSNPN, CDR2 SVGIG (reference sequence). The CDR3 is CALSRAGNTEAFF. The DNA for the CDR3 is TGTGCCCTATCTAGGGCAGGGAACACTGAAGCTTTCTTT.

J is TRBJ2-1 and V is TRBV7-8, with no clear D. The CDR3 spans 14 residues. Trimming pared 0 bases from V and 3 bases from J, leaving 6 bases between. Germline-derived CDR1 and CDR2 are SGHVS and FQNEAQ. The CDR3: CASSLAAIYNEQFF. The CDR3 bases are TGTGCCAGCAGCTTAGCCGCTATCTACAATGAGCAGTTCTTC.

This chain uses TRBV11-3 with TRBJ2-2; D is possibly TRBD2 (5 bases). The V end lost 3 bases, the J end lost 0 bases, and 8 bases lay between the germline ends. The germline V gene encodes CDR1 SGHNT and CDR2 YENEEA. This CDR3 has 15 residues. The CDR3 reads CASSFSGTNTGELFF. DNA for the CDR3: TGTGCCAGCAGCTTTTCCGGGACGAACACCGGGGAGCTGTTTTTT.

V usage is TRBV5-1 and J usage is TRBJ2-5; no clear D. Germline V gene lookup returns CDR1 SGHRS and CDR2 YFSETQ. The CDR3 is 13 amino acids. V lost 1 base and J lost 1, with 5 bases in between. The CDR3 here is CASSLLRQETQYF. The CDR3 DNA follows: TGCGCCAGCAGCTTGCTCCGCCAAGAGACCCAGTACTTC.

The genes are TRBV24-1 and TRBJ2-1, with TRBD2 identical over 8 bases. CDR1 is KGHDR and CDR2 is SFDVKD in the germline V gene. V shed 4 bases and J 1 base; nucleotides not matched to a gene: 5. The CDR3 sequence is 16 residues long. CDR3 sequence: CATSDPGGGSYNEQFF. In DNA form, the CDR3 reads TGTGCCACCAGTGACCCGGGGGGGGGATCCTACAATGAGCAGTTCTTC.